This is a list of T cell receptor beta chains from one sample in a study of T-cell memory formation after mild COVID-19. Via MiXCR, TCRdb re-called the 5' RACE reads, giving one row per CDR3 protein. The repertoire includes around 420,000 distinct CDR3 sequences, approximately 24% of them detected once, and around 8.8% sits in the top ten. Sequencing used PBMCs or a T cell subset sorted from them (not recorded which). All receptors come from an adult woman who had mild COVID-19 (a few samples of this study predate the infection). Cell type and time point are not known. Each CDR3 is given with its conserved first and last residue. D genes are given only for firm matches. Clone size is shown for a subset of rows, as once, few, many or a class of expanded clone.

j_call clone_size d_call v_call cdr3_nt cdr3_aa
TRBJ2-7 - TRBD2 TRBV11-2 TGTGCCAGCAGCCTCGTGACTAGCGGGCAAACCTACGAGCAGTACTTC CASSLVTSGQTYEQYF
TRBJ2-2 few - TRBV6-5 TGTGCCAGCAGACTCGGTCCATCAGAGGAAAAAAACACCGGGGAGCTGTTTTTT CASRLGPSEEKNTGELFF
TRBJ2-3 - TRBD2 TRBV11-1 TGTGCCAGCAGCTTCACTCGGACTAGCGGTAGCACAGATACGCAGTATTTT CASSFTRTSGSTDTQYF
TRBJ2-5 few TRBD2 TRBV7-2 TGTGCCAGCAGCCTACCGGGACTAGCGGGGGGGATGGAGACCCAGTACTTC CASSLPGLAGGMETQYF
TRBJ1-1 - - TRBV29-1 TGCAGCGTTGAAGATCGGTGGGGATGGGCTTTCTTT CSVEDRWGWAFF
TRBJ2-1 - - TRBV6-2/TRBV6-3 TGTGCCAGCAGTTTCGGAGTAACAGGAGTAAATGAGCAGTTCTTC CASSFGVTGVNEQFF
TRBJ2-5 - - TRBV27 TGTGCCAGCAGGGACGTACCCAACCGGGAGACCCAGTACTTC CASRDVPNRETQYF
TRBJ2-7 - - TRBV2 TGTGCCAGCAGTGAAACAATCCGGGGGAGCGAGCAGTACTTC CASSETIRGSEQYF
TRBJ1-5 - - TRBV28 TGTGCCAGCAGCCTAGGGGGGGAAGTACAGCCCCAGCATTTT CASSLGGEVQPQHF
TRBJ1-5 - - TRBV29-1 TGCAGCGTGATTGACAATAGCAATCAGCCCCAGCATTTT CSVIDNSNQPQHF
TRBJ2-3 few - TRBV20-1 TGCAGTGCCAAAGAGGGCACAGATACGCAGTATTTT CSAKEGTDTQYF
TRBJ2-2 - - TRBV21-1 TGTGCCAGCAGCAAAGATAAATCCGGGACAGACACCGGGGAGCTGTTTTTT CASSKDKSGTDTGELFF
TRBJ2-7 - - TRBV25-1 TGTGCCAGCAGTGGTTACAGTGGGTACGAGCAGTACTTC CASSGYSGYEQYF
TRBJ2-3 few - TRBV24-1 TGTGCCACCATGCGACAGAACACAGATACGCAGTATTTT CATMRQNTDTQYF
TRBJ1-2 few TRBD1 TRBV7-2 TGTGCCAGCAGCTTAGGGGACAGGGCTGGCTACACCTTC CASSLGDRAGYTF
TRBJ2-2 few - TRBV30 TGTGCCTGGAGTGACAGGGTGAACACCGGGGAGCTGTTTTTT CAWSDRVNTGELFF
TRBJ2-7 few - TRBV4-3 TGCGCCAGCAGCCAAGGGATAGTGGGCTACGAGCAGTACTTC CASSQGIVGYEQYF
TRBJ2-5 few - TRBV7-9 TGTGCCAGCAGCTTAGCGAGGGCGGAGACCCAGTACTTC CASSLARAETQYF
TRBJ1-1 many TRBD1 TRBV18 TGTGCCAGCTCACACGGACAGGGTTTGAACACTGAAGCTTTCTTT CASSHGQGLNTEAFF
TRBJ2-5 few - TRBV7-9 TGTGCCAGCAGCACGCCCAGCTGGGAGACCCAGTACTTC CASSTPSWETQYF
TRBJ1-1 - TRBD1 TRBV7-6 TGTGCGGTGACAGGGCTGATAGGGAACACTGAAGCTTTCTTT CAVTGLIGNTEAFF
TRBJ2-7 - - TRBV7-6 TGTGCCAGCAGCCCCGACCAGATCAGGGACTACGAGCAGTACTTC CASSPDQIRDYEQYF
TRBJ1-2 few - TRBV7-2 TGTGCCAGCAGTTTAAATCCGGGACAACCTAACTATGGCTACACCTTC CASSLNPGQPNYGYTF
TRBJ2-3 - TRBD1 TRBV5-1 TGCGCCAGCAGCTGGGGACAGCACACCAGCACAGATACGCAGTATTTT CASSWGQHTSTDTQYF
TRBJ1-1 - - TRBV7-3 TGTGCCAGCAGCTTAACACAGAACACTGAAGCTTTCTTT CASSLTQNTEAFF
TRBJ2-5 many TRBD2 TRBV7-9 TGTGCCAGCAGCTCTAGCGGGAGCCGGGAGACCCAGTACTTC CASSSSGSRETQYF
TRBJ1-6 - - TRBV21-1 TGTGCCAGCACCCAAGGAATTCGGGGATCACCCCTCCACTTT CASTQGIRGSPLHF
TRBJ2-5 few - TRBV29-1 TGCAGCGTTTGGACGGGGGAAGAGACCCAGTACTTC CSVWTGEETQYF
TRBJ2-3 - TRBD2 TRBV12-3/TRBV12-4 TGTGCCAGCAGTCCCCGGACTAGCGGGAGGACCCCTAGCACAGATACGCAGTATTTT CASSPRTSGRTPSTDTQYF
TRBJ2-1 few - TRBV5-1 TGCGCCAGCAGCTTGACTACCCAGAGGGGCATTTACAATGAGCAGTTCTTC CASSLTTQRGIYNEQFF
TRBJ1-6 few TRBD1 TRBV10-3 TGTGCCATCAGTGAGTATCCGGGACAGGGATCGTTGAATTTACCCCTCCACTTT CAISEYPGQGSLNLPLHF
TRBJ1-1 few - TRBV6-5 TGTGCCAGCAGGCCGCACCGGGCTAACACTGAAGCTTTCTTT CASRPHRANTEAFF
TRBJ2-3 - TRBD2 TRBV20-1 TGCAGTGCCGCCTCTAGCGGGGGGGCCTTTGCCGCAGATACGCAGTATTTT CSAASSGGAFAADTQYF
TRBJ2-1 - - TRBV29-1 TGCAGCGTTGAACACTCCAATGAGCAGTTCTTC CSVEHSNEQFF
TRBJ2-7 few - TRBV27 TGTGCCAGCAGTTTCTCCGAGAGATACGAGCAGTACTTC CASSFSERYEQYF
TRBJ2-1 many - TRBV27 TGTGCCAGCAGTTCCAGCTCCTACAATGAGCAGTTCTTC CASSSSSYNEQFF
TRBJ2-7 - TRBD1 TRBV2 TGTGCCAGACAGGGGGCCTACGAGCAGTACTTC CARQGAYEQYF